A selection of T cell receptor beta chains follows, all from one sample in a study of identical twins. A single record per CDR3 protein comes from TCRdb applying MiXCR to the 5' RACE reads. The sample has about 1.7 million distinct CDR3 sequences, roughly 35% seen once. The sample was cord blood. Every receptor here comes from a newborn girl in good health. Both conserved end residues are part of each CDR3. D genes are given only for firm matches. Clone size appears in some rows only: once, few, many, or a class for an expanded clone.

size: NA; V: TRBV6-1; D: NA; J: TRBJ1-1; DNA: TGTGCCGCCGCTCTGGCGCCCAACACTGAAGCTTTCTTT; CDR3: CAAALAPNTEAFF
size: NA; V: TRBV3-1; D: TRBD1; J: TRBJ2-7; DNA: TGTGCCAGCAGCCAAGAATTCCACAGGGGCTACGAGCAGTACTTC; CDR3: CASSQEFHRGYEQYF
size: few; V: TRBV3-1; D: NA; J: TRBJ2-3; DNA: TGTGCCAGCAGCCAAGGTCCACTGGGAGATACGCAGTATTTT; CDR3: CASSQGPLGDTQYF
size: NA; V: TRBV12-3/TRBV12-4; D: TRBD1; J: TRBJ2-4; DNA: TGTGCCAGCAGTTTAGGTGGGACAGGGGTGTACTTC; CDR3: CASSLGGTGVYF
size: many; V: TRBV25-1; D: TRBD1; J: TRBJ2-3; DNA: TGTGCCAGCAGTGAATCCCGGACAGGGGAAGATACGCAGTATTTT; CDR3: CASSESRTGEDTQYF
size: NA; V: TRBV27; D: NA; J: TRBJ1-5; DNA: TGTGCCAGCAGTCCTAGGGGGGGGCTCAATCAGCCCCAGCATTTT; CDR3: CASSPRGGLNQPQHF
size: many; V: TRBV10-3; D: NA; J: TRBJ2-3; DNA: TGTGCCATCAGTGAAGCAGGCGCTTTTCCTCTTGATACGCAGTATTTT; CDR3: CAISEAGAFPLDTQYF
size: NA; V: TRBV24-1; D: TRBD2; J: TRBJ2-2; DNA: TGTGCCACCGGCGGGAGGGAAGACACCGGGGAGCTGTTTTTT; CDR3: CATGGREDTGELFF
size: few; V: TRBV29-1; D: TRBD1; J: TRBJ1-1; DNA: TGCAGCGTTGAAGATCCCCAGGGGGCTGAAGCTTTCTTT; CDR3: CSVEDPQGAEAFF
size: once; V: TRBV20-1; D: TRBD1; J: TRBJ1-5; DNA: TGCAGTGCTAGAGATAAAAGACAGGGGGGCAATCAGCCCCAGCATTTT; CDR3: CSARDKRQGGNQPQHF
size: NA; V: TRBV5-1; D: NA; J: TRBJ2-1; DNA: TGCGCCAGCAGCTCGGGCCTTCTGGGCAATGAGCAGTTCTTC; CDR3: CASSSGLLGNEQFF
size: few; V: TRBV29-1; D: NA; J: TRBJ1-1; DNA: TGCACCCGACCTGGGTCTGAAGCTTTCTTT; CDR3: CTRPGSEAFF
size: few; V: TRBV5-1; D: NA; J: TRBJ1-1; DNA: TGCGCCAGCAGCTTGAACCCGAGGGGGGAGAACACTGAAGCTTTCTTT; CDR3: CASSLNPRGENTEAFF
size: NA; V: TRBV20-1; D: TRBD1; J: TRBJ2-1; DNA: TGCAGTGCTAGACCGGGACAGGAAGAGCAGTTCTTC; CDR3: CSARPGQEEQFF
size: NA; V: TRBV20-1; D: NA; J: TRBJ1-5; DNA: TGCAGTGCTAGATGGGGCAGGGGCAATCAGCCCCAGCATTTT; CDR3: CSARWGRGNQPQHF
size: NA; V: TRBV5-1; D: NA; J: TRBJ2-1; DNA: TGCGCCAGCAGCAGATGGAGGGCCGGAGAGCAGTTCTTC; CDR3: CASSRWRAGEQFF
size: few; V: TRBV4-2; D: NA; J: TRBJ2-1; DNA: TGTGCCAGCACTACAGGCTATGAGCAGTTCTTC; CDR3: CASTTGYEQFF
size: NA; V: TRBV5-1; D: TRBD1; J: TRBJ1-2; DNA: TGCGCCAGCAGCTTGACAGGGGAAGGCTACCCCTTC; CDR3: CASSLTGEGYPF
size: few; V: TRBV10-3; D: TRBD1; J: TRBJ1-3; DNA: TGTGCCATCAGTGAGAGAACAGGGGAAGGAAACACCATATATTTT; CDR3: CAISERTGEGNTIYF
size: NA; V: TRBV6-6; D: TRBD2; J: TRBJ2-1; DNA: TGTGCCAGCAGGAGACTAGCGACCCCCTACAATGAGCAGTTCTTC; CDR3: CASRRLATPYNEQFF
size: NA; V: TRBV24-1; D: TRBD1; J: TRBJ2-7; DNA: TGTGCCACCAGTGACCCCGGGACAGGGGAGGGATACGAGCAGTACTTC; CDR3: CATSDPGTGEGYEQYF
size: few; V: TRBV7-6; D: TRBD2; J: TRBJ2-1; DNA: TGTGCCAGCAGCATGGGACTAGCGGGTCCCAATGAGCAGTTCTTC; CDR3: CASSMGLAGPNEQFF
size: NA; V: TRBV20-1; D: NA; J: TRBJ1-4; DNA: TGCAGTGCTAGAGACCGAGGACAGTCGAATGAAAAACTGTTTTTT; CDR3: CSARDRGQSNEKLFF
size: once; V: TRBV13; D: NA; J: TRBJ1-1; DNA: TGTGCCAGCAGCTTAATGGCAGGGCAGGGGACTGAAGCTTTCTTT; CDR3: CASSLMAGQGTEAFF
size: NA; V: TRBV4-1; D: NA; J: TRBJ2-1; DNA: TGCGCCAGCAGCCAACCCCGTCGGGGCAGCTCCTACAATGAGCAGTTCTTC; CDR3: CASSQPRRGSSYNEQFF
size: few; V: TRBV28; D: NA; J: TRBJ1-2; DNA: TGTGCCAGCAGGGCACAACAGGGCTGGGGCTACACCTTC; CDR3: CASRAQQGWGYTF
size: few; V: TRBV7-2; D: TRBD2; J: TRBJ2-1; DNA: TGTGCCAGCAGCTTCGATTCGGCTAGCGGGAGAAATGAGCAGTTCTTC; CDR3: CASSFDSASGRNEQFF
size: NA; V: TRBV12-3/TRBV12-4; D: NA; J: TRBJ2-7; DNA: TGTGCCAGCAGTTTGAGAGGGAACGGGCAGTACTTC; CDR3: CASSLRGNGQYF
size: NA; V: TRBV5-1; D: NA; J: TRBJ2-3; DNA: TGCGCCAGCAGCTTGGACGGGATAACTAGCACAGGTACGCAGTATTTT; CDR3: CASSLDGITSTGTQYF
size: NA; V: TRBV20-1; D: TRBD2; J: TRBJ2-1; DNA: TGCAGTGCTAGAGATATGGGACTAGCGTATTACAATGAGCAGTTCTTC; CDR3: CSARDMGLAYYNEQFF
size: NA; V: TRBV4-2; D: NA; J: TRBJ2-3; DNA: TGTGCCAGCAGCCAAGGTGACAGGGATACGCAGTATTTT; CDR3: CASSQGDRDTQYF
size: many; V: TRBV5-1; D: NA; J: TRBJ2-7; DNA: TGTGCCAGCAGCTTAGAGCCATCGACCTACGAGCAGTACTTC; CDR3: CASSLEPSTYEQYF
size: NA; V: TRBV5-1; D: TRBD2; J: TRBJ2-3; DNA: TGCGCCAGCACCATCGCGGGGGGGCCTTCGGTCCCAGGTAGGAGAGATACGCAGTATTTT; CDR3: CASTIAGGPSVPGRRDTQYF
size: few; V: TRBV7-6; D: NA; J: TRBJ2-7; DNA: TGTGCCAGCAAGCCTACCTTCTACGAGCAGTACTTC; CDR3: CASKPTFYEQYF
size: NA; V: TRBV2; D: NA; J: TRBJ2-5; DNA: TGTGCCAGCAGCCCAGCCTTGGGGGTAGAGACCCAGTACTTC; CDR3: CASSPALGVETQYF
size: NA; V: TRBV28; D: TRBD1; J: TRBJ2-4; DNA: TGTGCCAGCGGTCTCCCGGGACAGGGAAAAAACATTCAGTACTTC; CDR3: CASGLPGQGKNIQYF
size: NA; V: TRBV6-1; D: NA; J: TRBJ2-5; DNA: TGTGCCAGCAGTGAAACAGGGCTAGAGACCCAGTACTTC; CDR3: CASSETGLETQYF
size: NA; V: TRBV6-6; D: NA; J: TRBJ2-3; DNA: TGTGCCAGCAGTTACGCTAGCAACACAGATACGCAGTATTTT; CDR3: CASSYASNTDTQYF
size: few; V: TRBV20-1; D: NA; J: TRBJ1-2; DNA: TGCAGTGCTAGACAGAAAGTGGGCTATGGCTACACCTTC; CDR3: CSARQKVGYGYTF
size: NA; V: TRBV9; D: TRBD1; J: TRBJ2-1; DNA: TGTGCCAGCAGCGTAGGGACAGGGCACAATGAGCAGTTCTTC; CDR3: CASSVGTGHNEQFF
size: many; V: TRBV5-1; D: NA; J: TRBJ1-1; DNA: TGCGCCAGCAGCCCCGACAGTATGAACACTGAAGCTTTCTTT; CDR3: CASSPDSMNTEAFF
size: NA; V: TRBV5-1; D: NA; J: TRBJ2-3; DNA: TGCGCCAGCAGGTGGACGGAAGATACGCAGTATTTT; CDR3: CASRWTEDTQYF
size: NA; V: TRBV6-1; D: NA; J: TRBJ2-4; DNA: TGTGCCAGCAGTGAATCATCCGCCAGATGGATGACCAAAAACATTCAGTACTTC; CDR3: CASSESSARWMTKNIQYF
size: NA; V: TRBV5-1; D: TRBD2; J: TRBJ2-3; DNA: TGCGCCAGGCCCAATCCAGCGGGGGTAAATGCAGATACGCAGTATTTT; CDR3: CARPNPAGVNADTQYF
size: NA; V: TRBV5-1; D: NA; J: TRBJ2-3; DNA: TGCGCCAGCAGCTTGGATTCCGGTCTTAGCACAGATACGCAGTATTTT; CDR3: CASSLDSGLSTDTQYF
size: NA; V: TRBV18; D: NA; J: TRBJ1-2; DNA: TGTGCCAGCTCACCACCTGGACAGATAGGTGGCTACACCTTC; CDR3: CASSPPGQIGGYTF
size: once; V: TRBV3-1; D: NA; J: TRBJ2-6; DNA: TGTGCCAGCAACCTAACAGGCTCTGGGGCCAACGTCCTGACTTTC; CDR3: CASNLTGSGANVLTF
size: many; V: TRBV14; D: NA; J: TRBJ2-1; DNA: TGTGCCAGCAGCCAGCGCGGTTCCTACAATGAGCAGTTCTTC; CDR3: CASSQRGSYNEQFF
size: NA; V: TRBV11-2; D: NA; J: TRBJ1-5; DNA: TGTGCCAGCAGCTTGGGTATACAGGGTCCCAATCAGCCCCAGCATTTT; CDR3: CASSLGIQGPNQPQHF
size: NA; V: TRBV2; D: NA; J: TRBJ1-2; DNA: TGTGCCAGCAGTGGGAGGAGGGGCAACTATGGCTACACCTTC; CDR3: CASSGRRGNYGYTF
size: few; V: TRBV13; D: NA; J: TRBJ1-6; DNA: TGTGCCAGCAGCAAAAACCACCAGGGTTCGGATTCACCCCCCCACTTT; CDR3: CASSKNHQGSDSPPHF
size: few; V: TRBV20-1; D: NA; J: TRBJ2-1; DNA: TGCAGTCAGGCGAACTACAATGAGCAGTTCTTC; CDR3: CSQANYNEQFF